This record covers a single TCR beta chain. Only one count was recorded for this clone. The antigen it recognizes is unknown. Per-nucleotide qualities are absent, and no much larger clonotype sits a single base away. The record originates from a study of long-term antiretroviral therapy in people with HIV (dated by TCRdb to the early 2020s). Study-level background: The earliest samples were collected about a decade before the 2015 WHO recommendation for immediate ART, when ART was typically delayed until CD4 counts fell. Whether ART initiation and durable HIV suppression were associated with changes in peripheral blood TRB repertoire composition and diversity was tested in a retrospective serial study. From over 25 adults with confirmed HIV infection, the cohort provided 192 cryopreserved PBMC samples, gathered serially across a mean of about six years (range 1-12). Among the 25 to 30 participants with HIV, fewer than twelve were female. No cross-contamination during QIAcube processing was seen in test extractions of a monoclonal T-cell line run alongside 25 to 35 polyclonal samples.

As encoded in the germline V gene (reference sequence), CDR1 is SEHNR while CDR2 is FQNEAQ. Including the terminal cysteine and phenylalanine, the CDR3 comprises 18 residues. Just the 54-base CDR3 DNA is kept, in frame starting at base 1. Here V drops 4 bases and J drops 5 bases, and the junction holds 16 bases not matched to any gene. Sequencing of the TRB variable region was done with the immunoSEQ hsTCRB v3.0 assay at survey level resolution. TRB sequencing targeted a depth of about 35,000-55,000 T-cell genomes per sample. TRB libraries were pooled and sequenced on an Illumina MiSeq using a v3 150-cycle kit. The source study handled its data this way. Repertoire analysis ran in R within a reproducible Nextflow workflow covering QC, data transformation and analysis. Custom analyses were implemented in LymphoSeq2, an R package for AIRR-Seq data exploration. Four samples yielding fewer than 5000 total TRB sequences were excluded, leaving 150 to 200 analyzed HIV repertoires. Among the roughly 200 retained HIV repertoires, approximately 61 were collected before ART initiation and around 130 after ART initiation. Repertoires were downsampled to 5000 TRB nucleotide sequences, with summary statistics averaged over 100 downsampling iterations. TRB sequences were retained for analysis only if CDR3 regions of at least seven amino acids were present. Two measures captured diversity: a Shannon entropy-derived clonality score and the Gini coefficient. In the repertoire networks, any two of the top 5000 CDR3 amino acid sequences were linked whenever the two sequences differed by an edit distance of one. For TRB CDR3 amino acid sequences, GLIPH2 was used to predict antigen specificity groups and MHC restriction. To flag known CMV, EBV, HIV or tissue antigen associations, CDR3 amino acid sequences were matched against VDJdb and McPAS-TCR. Pre-ART, post-ART and control groups were compared with Wilcoxon signed-rank tests and Holm-Bonferroni correction. This is the immuneACCESS table as TCRdb keeps it, with only in-frame sequences that have V and J called. A part of the clones is gone; compared with another copy, unresolved V genes explain less than half, and the rest is unexplained. V and J calls and clone size come straight from that table; D and trimming were deduced from the DNA. Within this sample are about 17,000 clones, with around 79% of them counted one time only. 6.5% to 10% of the sample rests with the top ten.

Participants were included only if at least one PBMC sample before ART initiation and at least two post-ART samples were available. All participants with HIV were treated in the United States of America. Before DNA extraction, cryopreserved samples containing about 1-11 million PBMC were thawed and washed. At the time of the earliest PBMC sample, participants with HIV were aged between roughly 20 and 55 years. Per participant, PBMC samples came from 1-4 timepoints prior to ART initiation and 2-8 timepoints following ART initiation, for a median of 7 samples. Serial HIV viral load, CD4+ T-cell count, ART history and demographic data were obtained for every participant. Genomic DNA was extracted from unsorted PBMC with a Qiagen kit on a QIAcube, with processing performed in batches of 12 samples. General findings and caveats noted by the study authors: The samples span the years 2004 to 2017, and the ART regimens used at that time may not be as effective as current regimens. HIV repertoires had narrower CDR3 length ranges than controls, and the network structure suggested an antigen-experienced repertoire that shifted only slightly toward naive after ART. Inferences about post-ART repertoire changes were limited because no data were available on ART adherence, viral resistance or therapy changes. Since PBMC availability was limited, sequencing covered only the TCR beta chain, with no alpha chain pairing. At every time point, the repertoire was dominated by expanded TRB clones first identified before ART initiation, although this dominance fluctuated and, in many PLHIV, declined after ART. Because cell numbers in pre-ART samples were limited, unsorted PBMC were profiled instead of sorted CD4+ and CD8+ T cells. ART initiation was associated with a significant increase in TRB diversity, but diversity stayed significantly below transplant donor controls even after long-term ART.

The TCR comes from a man aged 25-45 years with HIV. The sequence links TRBV7-9 to TRBJ2-2, with 7 bases matching TRBD1. The specimen comprised unsorted PBMCs, sampled at the start of antiretroviral therapy. The DNA sequence reads TGTGCCAGCAGCTCAACGAAGGGGGCTATGGGGTCGACCGGGGAGCTGTTTTTT. This codes for CASSSTKGAMGSTGELFF.